Included here is one TCR beta chain sequence, with context. The record originates from a study of technical replicates of blood from several donors. Method: immunoSEQ multiplex PCR; TCRdb's copy keeps in-frame clones and lacks some. The sample consists of 60,000 or so clones, about 87% of them appearing once. The CDR3 totals 16 residues. Germline loops: CDR1 LGHNA, CDR2 YSLEER. Trimming pared 2 bases from V and 2 bases from J, leaving 15 bases between. V usage is TRBV4-3 and J usage is TRBJ1-2; D remains ambiguous. The sample consisted of PBMCs. The origin of this receptor is a human donor in good health. Some clones in this sample may be carry-over from other donors' samples. The CDR3 is CASSQTTRGNNYGYTF. For the CDR3, the DNA is TGCGCCAGCAGCCAAACGACCCGAGGGAACAACTATGGCTACACCTTC.